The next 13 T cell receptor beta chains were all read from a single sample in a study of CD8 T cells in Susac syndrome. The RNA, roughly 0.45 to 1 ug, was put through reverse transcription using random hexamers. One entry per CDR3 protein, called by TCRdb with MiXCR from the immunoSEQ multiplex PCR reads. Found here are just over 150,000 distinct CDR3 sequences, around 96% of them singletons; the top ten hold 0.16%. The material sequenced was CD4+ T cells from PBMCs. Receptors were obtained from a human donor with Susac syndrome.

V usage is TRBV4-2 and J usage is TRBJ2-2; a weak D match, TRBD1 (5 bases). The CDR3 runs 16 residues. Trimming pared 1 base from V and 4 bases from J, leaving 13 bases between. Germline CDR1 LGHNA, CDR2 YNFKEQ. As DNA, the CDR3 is TGTGCCAGCAGCCAAGGGCTAAGGGGTAGCACCGGGGAGCTGTTTTTT. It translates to CASSQGLRGSTGELFF.

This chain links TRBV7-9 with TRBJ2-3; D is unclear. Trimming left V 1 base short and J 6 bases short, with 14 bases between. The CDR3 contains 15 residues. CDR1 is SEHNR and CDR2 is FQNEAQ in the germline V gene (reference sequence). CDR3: CASSLVSGLGDTQYF. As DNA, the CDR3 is TGTGCCAGCAGCTTAGTTTCTGGGCTCGGGGATACGCAGTATTTT. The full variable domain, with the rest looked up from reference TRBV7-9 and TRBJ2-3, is DTGVSQNPRHKITKRGQNVTFRCDPISEHNRLYWYRQTLGQGPEFLTYFQNEAQLEKSRLLSDRFSAERPKGSFSTLEIQRTEQGDSAMYLCASSLVSGLGDTQYFGPGTRLTVL.

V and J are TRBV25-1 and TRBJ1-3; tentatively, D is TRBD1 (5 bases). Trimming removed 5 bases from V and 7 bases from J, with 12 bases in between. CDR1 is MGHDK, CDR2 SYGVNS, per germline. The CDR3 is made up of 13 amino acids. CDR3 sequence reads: CASSSGGRNTIYF. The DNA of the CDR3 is TGTGCCAGCAGTTCCGGGGGGAGGAACACCATATATTTT.

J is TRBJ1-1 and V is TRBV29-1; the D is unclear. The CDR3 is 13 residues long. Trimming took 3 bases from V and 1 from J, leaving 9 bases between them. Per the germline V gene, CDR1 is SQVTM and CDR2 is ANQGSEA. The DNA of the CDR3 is TGCAGCGTTGATAAAATGGGGAACACTGAAGCTTTCTTT. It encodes CSVDKMGNTEAFF. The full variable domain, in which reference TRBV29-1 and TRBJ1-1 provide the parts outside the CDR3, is SAVISQKPSRDICQRGTSLTIQCQVDSQVTMMFWYRQQPGQSLTLIATANQGSEATYESGFVIDKFPISRPNLTFSTLTVSNMSPEDSSIYLCSVDKMGNTEAFFGQGTRLTVV.

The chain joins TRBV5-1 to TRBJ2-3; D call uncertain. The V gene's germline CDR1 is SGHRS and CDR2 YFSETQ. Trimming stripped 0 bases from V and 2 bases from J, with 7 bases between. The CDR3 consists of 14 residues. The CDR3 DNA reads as TGCGCCAGCAGCTTGGGGGCCCACACAGATACGCAGTATTTT. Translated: CASSLGAHTDTQYF. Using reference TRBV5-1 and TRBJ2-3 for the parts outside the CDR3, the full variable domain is KAGVTQTPRYLIKTRGQQVTLSCSPISGHRSVSWYQQTPGQGLQFLFEYFSETQRNKGNFPGRFSGRQFSNSRSEMNVSTLELGDSALYLCASSLGAHTDTQYFGPGTRLTVL.

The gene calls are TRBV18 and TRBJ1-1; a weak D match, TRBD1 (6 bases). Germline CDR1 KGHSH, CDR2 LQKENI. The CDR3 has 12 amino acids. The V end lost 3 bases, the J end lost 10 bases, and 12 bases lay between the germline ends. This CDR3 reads CASSPGGKGAFF. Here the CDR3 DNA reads TGTGCCAGCTCACCGGGGGGCAAGGGAGCTTTCTTT.

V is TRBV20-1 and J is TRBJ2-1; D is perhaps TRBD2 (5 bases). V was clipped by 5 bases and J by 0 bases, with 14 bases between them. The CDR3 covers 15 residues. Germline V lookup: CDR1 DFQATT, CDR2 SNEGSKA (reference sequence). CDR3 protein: CSAGLGLSSYNEQFF. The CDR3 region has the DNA TGCAGTGCTGGCCTCGGACTGAGCTCCTACAATGAGCAGTTCTTC.

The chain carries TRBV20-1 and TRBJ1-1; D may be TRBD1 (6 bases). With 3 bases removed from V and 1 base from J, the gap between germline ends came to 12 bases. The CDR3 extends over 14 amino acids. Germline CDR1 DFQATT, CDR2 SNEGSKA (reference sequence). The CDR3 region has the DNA TGCAGTGCTAGGTACAAGGACAGGAACACTGAAGCTTTCTTT. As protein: CSARYKDRNTEAFF.

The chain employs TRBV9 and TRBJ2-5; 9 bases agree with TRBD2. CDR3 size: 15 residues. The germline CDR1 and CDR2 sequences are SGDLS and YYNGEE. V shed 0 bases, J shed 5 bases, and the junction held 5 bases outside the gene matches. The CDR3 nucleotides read TGTGCCAGCAGCGTAGGACTAGCGGAGGGGGAGACCCAGTACTTC. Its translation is CASSVGLAEGETQYF. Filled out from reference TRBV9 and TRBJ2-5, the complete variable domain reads DSGVTQTPKHLITATGQRVTLRCSPRSGDLSVYWYQQSLDQGLQFLIQYYNGEERAKGNILERFSAQQFPDLHSELNLSSLELGDSALYFCASSVGLAEGETQYFGPGTRLLVL.

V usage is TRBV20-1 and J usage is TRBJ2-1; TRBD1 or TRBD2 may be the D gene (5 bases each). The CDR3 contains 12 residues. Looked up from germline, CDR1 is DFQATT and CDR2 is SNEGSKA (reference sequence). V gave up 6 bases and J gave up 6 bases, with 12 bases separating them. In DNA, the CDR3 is TGCAGTGCGGGGGAGAGGTCCAATGAGCAGTTCTTC. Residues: CSAGERSNEQFF.

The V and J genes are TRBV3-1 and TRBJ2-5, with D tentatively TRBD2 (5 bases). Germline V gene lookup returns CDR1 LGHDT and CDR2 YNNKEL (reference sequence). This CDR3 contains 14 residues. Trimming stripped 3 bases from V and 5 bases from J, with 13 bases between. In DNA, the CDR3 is TGTGCCAGCAGCCAGAGCGTCGGGGTTGAGACCCAGTACTTC. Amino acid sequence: CASSQSVGVETQYF.

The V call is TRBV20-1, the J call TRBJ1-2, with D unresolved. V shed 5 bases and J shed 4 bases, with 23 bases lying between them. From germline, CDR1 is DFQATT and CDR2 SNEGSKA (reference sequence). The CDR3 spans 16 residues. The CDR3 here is CSAVSSGRSLGYGYTF. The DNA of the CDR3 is TGCAGTGCTGTGTCGTCGGGCCGCTCACTTGGCTATGGCTACACCTTC.

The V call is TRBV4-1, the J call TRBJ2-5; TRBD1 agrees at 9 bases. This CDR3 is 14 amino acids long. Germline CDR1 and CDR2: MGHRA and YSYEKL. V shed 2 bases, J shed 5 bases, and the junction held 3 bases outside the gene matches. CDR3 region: CASSQTQGAETQYF. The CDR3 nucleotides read TGCGCCAGCAGCCAAACACAGGGGGCGGAGACCCAGTACTTC.